Listed below are T cell receptor beta chains from one sample, sequenced in a study of PD-L1 blockade in urothelial cancer. Method: immunoSEQ multiplex PCR; TCRdb's copy keeps in-frame clones and lacks some. The repertoire consists of around 100,000 clones, with roughly 88% occurring once and the leading ten covering around 2.4%. This material consisted of PBMCs, taken around atezolizumab (anti-PD-L1) treatment. The origin of the receptors is a man between 45 and 60 years old with urothelial cancer. CDR3s include the opening cysteine and the closing phenylalanine or tryptophan. The order of the fields is D gene, V gene, clone size, J gene, CDR3 protein, CDR3 DNA. D genes are given only for firm matches. Not all rows give a size; the values are once, few, many and, for expanded clones, a class.

.	TRBV6-1	.	TRBJ1-2	CASSAGQPYGYTF	TGTGCCAGCAGTGCAGGACAGCCCTATGGCTACACCTTC
.	TRBV4-2	.	TRBJ1-5	CASSPETGRSNQPQHF	TGTGCCAGCAGCCCAGAAACAGGGCGCAGCAATCAGCCCCAGCATTTT
TRBD1	TRBV10-2	.	TRBJ2-7	CASSGPGQGAYEQYF	TGCGCCAGCAGTGGCCCGGGACAGGGGGCCTACGAGCAGTACTTC
.	TRBV7-9	.	TRBJ2-2	CASSLEWAPGELFF	TGTGCCAGCAGCTTAGAGTGGGCCCCCGGGGAGCTGTTTTTT
.	TRBV11-2	.	TRBJ2-2	CASRPTSSYTGELFF	TGTGCCAGCAGACCTACTAGCAGCTACACCGGGGAGCTGTTTTTT
.	TRBV2	.	TRBJ2-5	CASSRTEPPETQYF	TGTGCCAGCAGTCGGACAGAGCCGCCAGAGACCCAGTACTTC
.	TRBV6-6	few	TRBJ1-1	CASSWASMNTEAFF	TGTGCCAGCAGCTGGGCGTCGATGAACACTGAAGCTTTCTTT
.	TRBV9	once	TRBJ2-2	CASSVAFNGAGELFF	TGTGCCAGCAGCGTAGCTTTTAACGGGGCCGGGGAGCTGTTTTTT
.	TRBV5-1	.	TRBJ1-1	CASSLVGSPEVEAFF	TGCGCCAGCAGCTTGGTGGGTAGCCCCGAGGTTGAAGCTTTCTTT
TRBD1	TRBV6-5	.	TRBJ1-4	CASSWDRANEKLFF	TGTGCCAGCAGTTGGGACAGGGCTAATGAAAAACTGTTTTTT
.	TRBV30	.	TRBJ1-3	CAWNRRKISGNTIYF	TGTGCCTGGAATAGGAGGAAGATCTCTGGAAACACCATATATTTT
TRBD2	TRBV2	.	TRBJ2-1	CASIPGLADNEQFF	TGTGCCAGCATACCGGGACTAGCGGACAATGAGCAGTTCTTC
TRBD1	TRBV28	.	TRBJ2-5	CASRQGRLETQYF	TGTGCCAGCCGACAGGGGAGGTTGGAGACCCAGTACTTC
.	TRBV2	few	TRBJ1-2	CASRAGGSYGYTF	TGTGCCAGCAGGGCCGGGGGGAGCTATGGCTACACCTTC
.	TRBV6-5	.	TRBJ1-5	CASMPRPNQPQHF	TGTGCCAGCATGCCGAGGCCAAATCAGCCCCAGCATTTT
.	TRBV2	.	TRBJ1-6	CASTGMGSPLHF	TGTGCCAGCACGGGAATGGGCTCACCCCTCCACTTT
TRBD2	TRBV5-1	.	TRBJ2-1	CASSLNAGGSYNEQFF	TGCGCCAGCAGCTTGAATGCGGGAGGCTCCTACAATGAGCAGTTCTTC
.	TRBV5-6	.	TRBJ1-5	CASSSYLTGSGQPQHF	TGTGCCAGCAGCTCCTACTTGACAGGTTCGGGGCAGCCCCAGCATTTT
TRBD2	TRBV7-3	once	TRBJ2-5	CASSPSGRRETQYF	TGTGCCAGCAGCCCTAGCGGGAGGCGAGAGACCCAGTACTTC
TRBD1	TRBV4-1	.	TRBJ1-3	CASSPRQGAAGNTIYF	TGCGCCAGCAGCCCAAGACAGGGGGCGGCTGGAAACACCATATATTTT
.	TRBV6-5	.	TRBJ2-1	CASTSREGRRYEQFF	TGTGCCAGCACCTCTCGCGAGGGTCGGCGCTATGAGCAGTTCTTC
TRBD1	TRBV19	.	TRBJ2-3	CASSMHGQGAKSDTQYF	TGTGCCAGTAGTATGCACGGACAGGGGGCGAAGTCAGATACGCAGTATTTT
TRBD1	TRBV28	.	TRBJ2-7	CASSSQPWTGRYEQYF	TGTGCCAGCAGTTCGCAACCCTGGACAGGGAGGTACGAGCAGTACTTC
TRBD1	TRBV14	.	TRBJ2-1	CASKLTGGPYNNEQFF	TGTGCCAGCAAATTAACAGGGGGTCCGTACAACAATGAGCAGTTCTTC
TRBD1	TRBV4-2	.	TRBJ1-2	CASSQDLDRVSYGYTF	TGTGCCAGCAGCCAAGATTTGGACAGGGTGTCCTATGGCTACACCTTC
.	TRBV6-6	.	TRBJ1-3	CASSNGQGGNTIYF	TGTGCCAGCAGTAATGGGCAGGGAGGAAACACCATATATTTT
TRBD1	TRBV30	.	TRBJ1-2	CAWGQGAHYGYTF	TGTGCCTGGGGACAGGGGGCACACTATGGCTACACCTTC
.	TRBV1	.	TRBJ2-7	CTSSPSWTGLADSYEQYF	TGCACCAGCAGTCCCTCATGGACGGGACTAGCGGACTCCTACGAGCAGTACTTC
.	TRBV25-1	.	TRBJ1-2	CASSEDRGGYTF	TGTGCCAGCAGTGAGGACAGAGGAGGCTACACCTTC
.	TRBV5-4	few	TRBJ2-2	CASSSRSGQNTGELFF	TGTGCCAGCAGCTCCCGATCCGGACAGAACACCGGGGAGCTGTTTTTT
.	TRBV21-1	.	TRBJ2-1	CASSERNPGQGYNEQFF	TGTGCCAGCAGCGAACGCAACCCCGGACAGGGTTACAATGAGCAGTTCTTC
.	TRBV13	.	TRBJ2-2	CASSTLGRGSGELFF	TGTGCCAGCAGCACCTTGGGACGGGGGTCCGGGGAGCTGTTTTTT
TRBD1	TRBV28	.	TRBJ1-5	CASSFGHAGGGQPQHF	TGTGCCAGCAGTTTCGGCCACGCAGGGGGCGGTCAGCCCCAGCATTTT
.	TRBV7-3	.	TRBJ2-2	CASSPTNTGELFF	TGTGCCAGCAGCCCAACGAACACCGGGGAGCTGTTTTTT
TRBD1	TRBV5-8	.	TRBJ2-1	CASSPRGSYNEQFF	TGTGCCAGCAGCCCCAGGGGGTCCTACAATGAGCAGTTCTTC
TRBD1	TRBV2	.	TRBJ1-2	CASSVRTGERGYTF	TGTGCCAGCAGCGTTCGTACAGGGGAGAGGGGCTACACCTTC
.	TRBV9	.	TRBJ2-3	CASSVRGVVSDTQYF	TGTGCCAGCAGCGTAAGGGGTGTCGTTTCAGATACGCAGTATTTT
TRBD2	TRBV5-1	.	TRBJ2-1	CASSLPATSRNEQFF	TGCGCCAGCAGCTTGCCGGCGACTAGCCGGAATGAGCAGTTCTTC
.	TRBV5-5	.	TRBJ2-3	CASSRESDTQYF	TGTGCCAGCAGCAGGGAGTCGGATACGCAGTATTTT